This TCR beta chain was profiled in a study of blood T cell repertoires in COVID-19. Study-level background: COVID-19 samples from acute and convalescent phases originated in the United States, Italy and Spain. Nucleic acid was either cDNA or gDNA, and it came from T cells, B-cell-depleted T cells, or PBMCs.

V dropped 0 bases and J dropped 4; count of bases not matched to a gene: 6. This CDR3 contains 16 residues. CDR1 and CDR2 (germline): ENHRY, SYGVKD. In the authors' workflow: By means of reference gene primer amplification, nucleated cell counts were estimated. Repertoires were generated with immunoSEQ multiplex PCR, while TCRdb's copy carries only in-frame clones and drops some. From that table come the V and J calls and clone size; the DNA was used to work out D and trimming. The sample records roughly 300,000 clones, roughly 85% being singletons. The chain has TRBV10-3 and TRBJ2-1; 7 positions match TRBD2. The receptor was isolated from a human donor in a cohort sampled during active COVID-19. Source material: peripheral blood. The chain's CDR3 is CAISESGSGRYNEQFF. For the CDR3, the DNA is TGTGCCATCAGTGAGTCCGGTAGCGGGCGATACAATGAGCAGTTCTTC.